The 22 T cell receptor beta chains below all came from one sample that was sequenced in a study of blood T cell repertoires in COVID-19. The method was immunoSEQ multiplex PCR; TCRdb's version includes in-frame clones alone and lacks a portion of them. The profile shows 150,000 to 200,000 clones, 86% of them singletons. Sequenced sample: peripheral blood. The receptors stem from a woman under 40 with active or convalescent COVID-19.

Worth noting for this clone: Other DNA sequences from this sample encode an identical CDR3 as well. V usage is TRBV2 and J usage is TRBJ1-2; 7 bases map to TRBD1. V gave up 6 bases and J gave up 5 bases; unmatched junction bases: 6. Per germline, CDR1 SNHLY and CDR2 FYNNEI. The CDR3 contains 13 residues. CDR3 sequence: CASRARTGYGYTF. The DNA of the CDR3 is TGTGCCAGCAGGGCTCGGACAGGTTATGGCTACACCTTC.

The chain links TRBV2 to TRBJ2-1, with D perhaps TRBD2 (6 bases). V lost 4 bases, J lost 1 base, and 11 bases lay in between. CDR1 SNHLY and CDR2 FYNNEI come from the germline V gene. The CDR3 is 15 residues long. This chain's CDR3 is CASSVQGLSYNEQFF. As DNA, the CDR3 is TGTGCCAGCAGTGTCCAGGGACTTTCCTACAATGAGCAGTTCTTC.

In its sample, this clone was seen a few times. The gene calls are TRBV6-5 and TRBJ1-1, with a tentative D call TRBD1 (6 bases). From germline, CDR1 is MNHEY and CDR2 SVGAGI. This CDR3 region has 13 residues. Trimming stripped 4 bases from V and 8 bases from J, with 14 bases between. CDR3 DNA sequence: TGTGCCAGCAGTTTCGACGGGACAACGGAAGCTTTCTTT. Amino acid sequence: CASSFDGTTEAFF.

The chain has TRBV2 and TRBJ1-4, with D perhaps matching TRBD1 (5 bases). Trimming took 6 bases from V and 2 from J, leaving 7 bases between them. Germline CDR1 and CDR2: SNHLY and FYNNEI. The CDR3 covers 13 residues. CDR3 in amino acids: CASRQGTNEKLFF. The CDR3 nucleotides read TGTGCCAGCAGGCAGGGCACTAATGAAAAACTGTTTTTT.

The genes are TRBV5-4 and TRBJ1-1; TRBD1 agrees at 10 bases. Losses at the gene ends were 9 bases for V and 4 bases for J; bases not matched to a gene: 9. The CDR3 length is 14 residues. CDR1 SGHNT and CDR2 YYREEE come from the germline V gene (reference sequence). Here the CDR3 reads CATLRDRGGTEAFF. The CDR3 DNA reads TGTGCCACCCTCCGGGACAGGGGAGGCACTGAAGCTTTCTTT.

The chain recombines TRBV2 with TRBJ2-5; 10 bases line up with TRBD2. CDR1 SNHLY and CDR2 FYNNEI come from the germline V gene. The CDR3 is made up of 14 amino acids. The V segment lost 6 bases and the J segment 1 base; nucleotides outside the gene matches: 2. The CDR3 loop reads CASRWTSGQETQYF. In DNA form, the CDR3 reads TGTGCCAGCAGGTGGACTAGCGGCCAAGAGACCCAGTACTTC.

In its sample, this clone was seen once. The chain has TRBV6-5 and TRBJ1-2; D remains ambiguous. The germline CDR1 and CDR2 sequences are MNHEY and SVGAGI. The CDR3 runs 13 residues. Trimming shortened V by 6 bases and J by 6 bases, and 14 bases separated the two germline ends. For the CDR3, the DNA is TGTGCCAGCAGCTTCAAAGGGAGACATGGCTACACCTTC. It is translated as CASSFKGRHGYTF.

This chain joins TRBV9 and TRBJ2-3, with a weak D call TRBD2 (7 bases). Trimming stripped 0 bases from V and 3 bases from J, with 14 bases between. CDR1 and CDR2 (germline): SGDLS, YYNGEE. The CDR3 contains 16 residues. The DNA for the CDR3 is TGTGCCAGCAGCGTAGAGGGGGGAGGGATGACAGATACGCAGTATTTT. It codes for CASSVEGGGMTDTQYF. Filled out from reference TRBV9 and TRBJ2-3, the complete variable domain reads DSGVTQTPKHLITATGQRVTLRCSPRSGDLSVYWYQQSLDQGLQFLIQYYNGEERAKGNILERFSAQQFPDLHSELNLSSLELGDSALYFCASSVEGGGMTDTQYFGPGTRLTVL.

The rearrangement joins TRBV27 to TRBJ2-2, with 7 bases that match TRBD2. Germline loops: CDR1 MNHEY, CDR2 SMNVEV (reference sequence). V shed 6 bases and J 7 bases; nucleotides not matched to a gene: 11. The CDR3 is 15 residues long. Here the CDR3 DNA reads TGTGCCAGCAGCCAAACGACTAGCCGGGTCGGGGAGCTGTTTTTT. This sequence encodes CASSQTTSRVGELFF.

V gene TRBV5-1 combines with J gene TRBJ1-1, with D perhaps TRBD1 (5 bases). Germline CDR1 is SGHRS and CDR2 is YFSETQ. The CDR3 sequence is 14 residues long. V shed 0 bases and J shed 4 bases, with 10 bases lying between them. The CDR3 nucleotides read TGCGCCAGCAGCTTGGGACAGTCTGGCACTGAAGCTTTCTTT. It encodes CASSLGQSGTEAFF.

V is TRBV6-6 and J is TRBJ1-1, with D perhaps matching TRBD1 (5 bases). The germline gives CDR1 MNHNY, CDR2 SVGAGI (reference sequence). Trimming left V 2 bases short and J 1 base short, with 8 bases between. The CDR3 runs to 14 residues. The CDR3 nucleotides are TGTGCCAGCAGTTACGATAGGGGGAACACTGAAGCTTTCTTT. This translates into CASSYDRGNTEAFF.

V and J are TRBV24-1 and TRBJ2-6, with a weak D call TRBD1 (6 bases). The V end lost 0 bases, the J end lost 4 bases, and 9 bases lay between the germline ends. From germline, CDR1 is KGHDR and CDR2 SFDVKD. CDR3 size: 16 residues. CDR3 sequence reads: CATSDLPGTGANVLTF. The CDR3 DNA reads as TGTGCCACCAGTGATTTGCCGGGGACAGGGGCCAACGTCCTGACTTTC.

The chain couples TRBV4-1 to TRBJ2-1, with D perhaps TRBD2 (6 bases). The CDR3 covers 16 residues. Germline values: CDR1 MGHRA, CDR2 YSYEKL. V shed 3 bases and J shed 8 bases, with 20 bases lying between them. The CDR3, as DNA: TGCGCCAGCAGCCAGGGGGTTCGGGAGCGGTCCCATGAGCAGTTCTTC. It is translated as CASSQGVRERSHEQFF.

CDR3 coding DNA: TGTGCCAGCTCACCAGCTGAACTGATTAATCAGCCCCAGCATTTT. Its protein product is CASSPAELINQPQHF. The chain uses TRBV18 and TRBJ1-5; D uncertain. Germline V gene sequence: CDR1 KGHSH, CDR2 LQKENI. The CDR3 extends over 15 amino acids. V was cut by 2 bases and J by 4 bases, with 12 bases left in between.

The genes are TRBV19 and TRBJ2-7; TRBD1 aligns across 10 bases. Germline V gene lookup returns CDR1 LNHDA and CDR2 SQIVND (reference sequence). After removal of 5 bases from V and 6 bases from J, the junction contained 7 bases not matched to a gene. The CDR3 has 14 amino acids. The CDR3 reads CASSQRTGGSEQYF. The CDR3 DNA is TGTGCCAGTAGTCAAAGGACAGGGGGGAGCGAGCAGTACTTC.

This chain links TRBV7-8 with TRBJ1-3; D uncertain. Germline V gene sequence: CDR1 SGHVS, CDR2 FQNEAQ. CDR3 size: 17 residues. The V gene lost 5 bases and the J gene lost 4 bases, with 21 bases spanning the gap. CDR3 region: CASSLRDIPLTGNTIYF. CDR3 DNA sequence: TGTGCCAGCAGCCTACGCGACATACCGCTTACCGGAAACACCATATATTTT.

This chain uses TRBV28 with TRBJ2-2; TRBD2 matches 7 bases. The CDR3 length is 13 residues. The germline CDR1 and CDR2 sequences are MDHEN and SYDVKM. V was clipped by 6 bases and J by 3 bases; unmatched bases: 1. The CDR3 sequence: CASSTSDTGELFF. CDR3 DNA: TGTGCCAGCAGCACTAGCGACACCGGGGAGCTGTTTTTT.

This chain joins TRBV2 and TRBJ2-2; the D is unclear. V dropped 0 bases and J dropped 1 base, with 3 bases sitting between them. Germline values: CDR1 SNHLY, CDR2 FYNNEI. CDR3 length equals 14 residues. The CDR3 loop is CASSEARNTGELFF. The CDR3 DNA reads as TGTGCCAGCAGTGAAGCGAGGAACACCGGGGAGCTGTTTTTT.

V and J are TRBV19 and TRBJ1-1, with TRBD1 matching 12 bases. Germline assignment: CDR1 LNHDA and CDR2 SQIVND (reference sequence). Trimming removed 4 bases from V and 5 bases from J; junction bases left unmatched: 11. There are 17 residues in the CDR3. CDR3 DNA: TGTGCCAGTAGTAGGACCGGGACAGGGGGCATGGGGACTGAAGCTTTCTTT. Amino acids: CASSRTGTGGMGTEAFF.

This sequence joins TRBV27 and TRBJ2-7; D perhaps matches TRBD2 (6 bases). The V and J ends lost 5 bases and 0 bases respectively, with 11 bases between them. Looked up from germline, CDR1 is MNHEY and CDR2 is SMNVEV (reference sequence). CDR3 length equals 14 residues. As DNA, the CDR3 is TGTGCCAGCAGTAGAGGGACTGCCTCCTACGAGCAGTACTTC. It yields the protein CASSRGTASYEQYF.

The chain links TRBV11-2 to TRBJ2-1; D uncertain. Germline V gene data show CDR1 as SGHAT and CDR2 as FQNNGV. The CDR3 length is 15 residues. Deletions cut 5 bases from V and 3 bases from J, with 14 bases between. CDR3 sequence (DNA): TGTGCCAGCAGCCCCCGGGTCGAAGACTACAATGAGCAGTTCTTC. Protein sequence: CASSPRVEDYNEQFF.

The J gene is TRBJ2-7, the V gene TRBV27; unclear D gene. Germline lookup yields CDR1 MNHEY and CDR2 SMNVEV (reference sequence). This CDR3 is 13 amino acids long. Deletions cut 6 bases from V and 7 bases from J, with 16 bases between. DNA for the CDR3: TGTGCCAGCAGACTGACCCCATCAGGAGAGCAGTACTTC. It translates to CASRLTPSGEQYF.